The T cell receptor (beta chain) described here comes from a study of shared clonotypes between healthy human individuals. The germline V gene has CDR1 SGHRS and CDR2 YFSETQ. V lost 2 bases to trimming and J lost 4 bases, with 12 bases between them. The length of the CDR3 is 15 residues. The naive CD8 population came from CD45RO-negative cells selected for CCR7, without terminally differentiated effector memory CD45RA+ cells. Replicate PCRs from sorted subsets contained 200 ng DNA, which is 29,000 or so T cell genomes. Some clones are missing from TCRdb's copy, which holds only in-frame ones; the method was immunoSEQ multiplex PCR. This sample has hundreds of thousands of clones; 92% occur once, and the top ten carry nearly 25%.

This clonotype originated in a man between 25 and 39 years old in good health. The rearrangement links TRBV5-1 to TRBJ2-2; either TRBD1 or TRBD2 may supply D (5 bases each). The sequenced sample was naive CD8+ T cells sorted from blood. The CDR3 sequence: CASSFAGTGTGELFF. CDR3 coding DNA: TGCGCCAGCAGCTTTGCAGGGACCGGCACCGGGGAGCTGTTTTTT.